This TCR beta chain was sequenced in a study of control samples from healthy donors and cancer patients. J was trimmed by 8 bases and V by 1 base; bases with no gene match: 8. Germline CDR1 and CDR2: SGHNT and YYREEE (reference sequence). The CDR3 is made up of 14 amino acids. The assay was immunoSEQ multiplex PCR, and TCRdb's table has in-frame clones only and misses some. The table shows 57,000 or so clones, with 94% occurring only once. The chain links TRBV5-4 to TRBJ1-2; 7 positions agree with TRBD1. The TCR originated in a man aged 25 to 40 in good health. Sequences were obtained from blood. CDR3 DNA: TGTGCCAGCAGCTTGTATCGACAGGGCATCGGCTACACCTTC. It encodes CASSLYRQGIGYTF.